This T cell receptor beta chain is from a study of T cell repertoires in cytomegalovirus infection (dated by TCRdb to the late 2010s). With respect to the entire study: The HLA type of each donor mattered for the analysis, because public TCR beta signatures pointed to carriage of CMV infection along with the matching HLA type. What the work shows at the level of the full study, not this receptor alone: The ex vivo response was dominated by HLA-C-restricted CMV-specific TCR beta clonotypes, which also provided the single most frequent clonotype in two of eight donors. In both this cohort and an independent roughly 360-donor cohort, the cumulative frequency of public TCR beta family members distinguished carriers of CMV infection plus the relevant HLA type.

The CDR3 measures 12 amino acids from cysteine to phenylalanine. The DNA shown is the 36-base CDR3, in frame from base 1. V was cut back by 9 bases and J by 2 bases, leaving a gap of 8 bases between them. The germline V gene specifies MDHEN as CDR1 and SYDVKM as CDR2. Many counts were recorded for this clonotype. It has no known antigen specificity. Per-nucleotide qualities are absent, and no much larger clonotype sits a single base away. Sequencing was carried out with an Illumina HiSeq 1500. TCRdb trimmed public reads at Q25 via fastp, called clones via MiXCR and kept in-frame beta chains. Rows are unified per CDR3 protein, each entry keeping the most common DNA and genes. The sample contains approximately 76,000 distinct CDR3 sequences, more than 3.5% of them found a single time. The top ten constitute under 5.5% of the sample.

The receptor was isolated from a human donor in good health (CMV status not recorded). Some clones in this sample may be carry-over from other donors' samples. Rearrangement joined TRBV28 to TRBJ1-5, with the D gene too uncertain to name. The sample consisted of PBMCs. The DNA is as follows: TGTGCCAGTGGGGTGGGCAATCAGCCCCAGCATTTT. Its translation reads: CASGVGNQPQHF.